The entry below gives a single TCR beta chain sequence along with its context. Its cognate antigen is unknown. TCRdb's copy holds only in-frame clones and misses some; the assay was immunoSEQ multiplex PCR. Among approximately 2.3 million clones, approximately 95% were seen once, and the ten largest hold 0.39%. This specimen belongs to a study of shared clonotypes between healthy human individuals. Study outcomes and limitations: Among donors, the sharing of clonotypes was expected to be influenced by sequencing depth.

The V end lost 4 bases, the J end lost 5 bases, and 14 bases lay between the germline ends. Germline CDR1 is MDHEN and CDR2 is SYDVKM. The CDR3 covers 14 residues. The receptor was derived from a man aged 18 to 35 in good health. Some clones in this sample may be carry-over from other donors' samples. The V gene is TRBV28, the J gene TRBJ2-5; no definite D call. The sample was naive CD4+ T cells from PBMCs. Subset indicated: CD45RA+ positively selected. The CDR3 nucleotides are TGTGCCAGCAGTTCCCCAGCCGCCGAGGAGACCCAGTACTTC. Amino acids: CASSSPAAEETQYF. The variable domain in full, completed from reference TRBV28 and TRBJ2-5, reads DVKVTQSSRYLVKRTGEKVFLECVQDMDHENMFWYRQDPGLGLRLIYFSYDVKMKEKGDIPEGYSVSREKKERFSLILESASTNQTSMYLCASSSPAAEETQYFGPGTRLLVL.